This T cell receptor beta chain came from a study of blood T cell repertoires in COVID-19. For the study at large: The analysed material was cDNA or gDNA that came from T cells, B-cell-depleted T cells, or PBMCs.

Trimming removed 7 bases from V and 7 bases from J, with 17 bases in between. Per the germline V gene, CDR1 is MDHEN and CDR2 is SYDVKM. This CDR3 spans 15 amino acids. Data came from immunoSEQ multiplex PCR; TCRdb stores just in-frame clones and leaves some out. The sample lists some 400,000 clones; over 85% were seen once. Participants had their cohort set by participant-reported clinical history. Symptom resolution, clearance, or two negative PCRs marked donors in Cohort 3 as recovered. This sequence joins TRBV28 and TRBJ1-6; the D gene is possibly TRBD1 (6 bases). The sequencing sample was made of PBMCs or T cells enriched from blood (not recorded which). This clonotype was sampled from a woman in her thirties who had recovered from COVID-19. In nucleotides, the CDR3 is TGTGCCAGCAATCCTGGGGACATTCAAAATTCACCCCTCCACTTT. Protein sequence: CASNPGDIQNSPLHF.